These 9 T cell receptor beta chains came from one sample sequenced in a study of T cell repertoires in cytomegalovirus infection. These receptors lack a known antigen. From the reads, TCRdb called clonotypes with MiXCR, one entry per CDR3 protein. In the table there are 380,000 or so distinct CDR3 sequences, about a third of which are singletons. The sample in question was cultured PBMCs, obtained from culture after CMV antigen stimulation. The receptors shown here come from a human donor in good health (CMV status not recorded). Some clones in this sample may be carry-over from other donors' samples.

The CDR3 nucleotides read TGTGCCAGCAGTTACTCCCCTTTACGGCCCCAGCATTTT. Translating gives CASSYSPLRPQHF. The V call is TRBV6-2 or TRBV6-3, the J call TRBJ1-5; D gene uncertain. V shed 0 bases and J shed 9 bases, with 9 bases lying between them. The CDR3 loop spans 13 amino acids. Germline-derived CDR1 and CDR2 are MNHEY and SVGEGT.

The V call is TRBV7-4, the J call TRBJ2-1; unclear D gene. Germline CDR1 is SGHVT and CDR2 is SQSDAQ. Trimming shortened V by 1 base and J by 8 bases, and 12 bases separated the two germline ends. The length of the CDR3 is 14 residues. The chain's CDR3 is CASSLGAYIDEQFF. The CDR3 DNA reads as TGTGCCAGCAGCTTAGGGGCCTATATCGATGAGCAGTTCTTC.

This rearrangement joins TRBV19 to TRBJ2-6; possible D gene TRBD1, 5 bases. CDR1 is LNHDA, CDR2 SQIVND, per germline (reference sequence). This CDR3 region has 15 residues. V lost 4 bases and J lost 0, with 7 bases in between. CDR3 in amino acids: CASSSRVSGANVLTF. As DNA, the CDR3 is TGTGCCAGTAGTAGCAGGGTCTCTGGGGCCAACGTCCTGACTTTC.

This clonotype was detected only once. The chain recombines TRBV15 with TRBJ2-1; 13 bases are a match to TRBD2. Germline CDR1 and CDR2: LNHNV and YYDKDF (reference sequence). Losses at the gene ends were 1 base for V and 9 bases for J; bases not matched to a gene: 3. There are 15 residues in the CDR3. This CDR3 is CATSRVLAGGGEQFF. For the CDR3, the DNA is TGTGCCACCAGCAGAGTACTAGCGGGAGGGGGTGAGCAGTTCTTC.

CDR3: CASSEKTWGREQYF. In nucleotides, the CDR3 is TGTGCCAGCAGTGAAAAGACATGGGGCCGCGAGCAGTACTTC. The V gene is TRBV6-1, the J gene TRBJ2-7, with D perhaps TRBD1 (5 bases). The CDR3 extends over 14 amino acids. Germline V lookup: CDR1 MNHNS, CDR2 SASEGT. Trimming cost V 2 bases and J 6 bases, with 14 bases left between them.

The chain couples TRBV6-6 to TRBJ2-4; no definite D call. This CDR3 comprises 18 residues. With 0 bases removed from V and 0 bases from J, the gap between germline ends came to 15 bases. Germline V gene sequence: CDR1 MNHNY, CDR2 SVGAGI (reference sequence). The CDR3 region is CASSYSIELWVAKNIQYF. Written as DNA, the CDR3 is TGTGCCAGCAGTTACTCGATCGAGCTGTGGGTAGCCAAAAACATTCAGTACTTC.

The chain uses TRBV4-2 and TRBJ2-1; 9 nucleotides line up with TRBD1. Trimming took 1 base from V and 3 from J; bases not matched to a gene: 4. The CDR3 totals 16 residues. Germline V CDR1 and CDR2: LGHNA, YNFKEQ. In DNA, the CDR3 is TGTGCCAGCAGCCAAGTACAGGGGGCCAACTACAATGAGCAGTTCTTC. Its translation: CASSQVQGANYNEQFF.

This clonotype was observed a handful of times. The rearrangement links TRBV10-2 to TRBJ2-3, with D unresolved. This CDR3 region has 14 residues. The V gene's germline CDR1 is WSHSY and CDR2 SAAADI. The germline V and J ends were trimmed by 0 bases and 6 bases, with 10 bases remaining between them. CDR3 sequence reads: CASSESLVADTQYF. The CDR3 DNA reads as TGCGCCAGCAGTGAGTCCCTAGTTGCGGATACGCAGTATTTT.

CDR3 sequence reads: CSAKDAYSNQPQHF. The CDR3 DNA sequence: TGCAGTGCTAAAGATGCTTATAGCAATCAGCCCCAGCATTTT. This rearrangement joins TRBV20-1 to TRBJ1-5; unclear D gene. V gave up 4 bases and J gave up 0 bases, with 10 bases separating them. From germline, CDR1 is DFQATT and CDR2 SNEGSKA (reference sequence). This CDR3 has 14 amino acids.